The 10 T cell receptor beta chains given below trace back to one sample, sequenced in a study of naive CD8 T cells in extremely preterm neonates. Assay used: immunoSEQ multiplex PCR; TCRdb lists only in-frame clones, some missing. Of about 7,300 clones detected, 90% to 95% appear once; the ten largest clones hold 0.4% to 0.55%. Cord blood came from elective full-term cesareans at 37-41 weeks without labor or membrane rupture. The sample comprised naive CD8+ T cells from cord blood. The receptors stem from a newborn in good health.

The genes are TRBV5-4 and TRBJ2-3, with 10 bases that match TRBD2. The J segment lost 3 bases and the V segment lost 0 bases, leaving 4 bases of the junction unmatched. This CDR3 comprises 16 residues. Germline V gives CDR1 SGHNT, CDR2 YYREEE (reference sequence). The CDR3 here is CASSLGHSGGTDTQYF. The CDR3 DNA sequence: TGTGCCAGCAGCTTGGGACATAGCGGGGGGACAGATACGCAGTATTTT.

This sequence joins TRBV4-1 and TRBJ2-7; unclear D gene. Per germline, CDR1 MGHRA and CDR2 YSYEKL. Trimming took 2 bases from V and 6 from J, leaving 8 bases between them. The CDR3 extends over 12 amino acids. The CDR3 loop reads CASSQNSREQYF. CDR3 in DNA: TGCGCCAGCAGCCAAAACTCCCGCGAGCAGTACTTC.

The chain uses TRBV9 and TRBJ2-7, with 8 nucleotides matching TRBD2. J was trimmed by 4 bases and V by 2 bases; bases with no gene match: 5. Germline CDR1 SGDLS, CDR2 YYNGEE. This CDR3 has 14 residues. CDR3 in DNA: TGTGCCAGCAGCGTTGGTAGCGGGATATACGAGCAGTACTTC. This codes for CASSVGSGIYEQYF.

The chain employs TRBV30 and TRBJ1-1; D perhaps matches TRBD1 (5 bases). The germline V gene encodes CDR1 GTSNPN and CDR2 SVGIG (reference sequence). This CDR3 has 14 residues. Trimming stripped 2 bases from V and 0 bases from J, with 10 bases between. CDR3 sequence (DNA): TGTGCCTGGAGTTGGCAGGGCCTGAACACTGAAGCTTTCTTT. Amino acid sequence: CAWSWQGLNTEAFF.

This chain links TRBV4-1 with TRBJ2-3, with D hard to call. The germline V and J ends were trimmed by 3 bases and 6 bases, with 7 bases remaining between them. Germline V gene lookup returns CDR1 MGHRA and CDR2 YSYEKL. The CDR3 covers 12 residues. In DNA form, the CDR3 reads TGCGCCAGCAGCCAGATTCAGGATACGCAGTATTTT. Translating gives CASSQIQDTQYF.

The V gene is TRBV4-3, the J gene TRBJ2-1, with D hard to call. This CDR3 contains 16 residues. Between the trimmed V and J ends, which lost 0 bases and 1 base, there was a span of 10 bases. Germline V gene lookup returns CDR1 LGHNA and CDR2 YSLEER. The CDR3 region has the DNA TGCGCCAGCAGCCAAGATCCTGCGGTTTCCTACAATGAGCAGTTCTTC. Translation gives CASSQDPAVSYNEQFF.

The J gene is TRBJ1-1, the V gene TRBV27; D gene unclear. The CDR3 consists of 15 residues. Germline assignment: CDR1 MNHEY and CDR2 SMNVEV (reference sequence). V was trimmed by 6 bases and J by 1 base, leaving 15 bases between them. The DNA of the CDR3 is TGTGCCAGCAGCTCCCGCCGAACACCGAACACTGAAGCTTTCTTT. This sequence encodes CASSSRRTPNTEAFF.

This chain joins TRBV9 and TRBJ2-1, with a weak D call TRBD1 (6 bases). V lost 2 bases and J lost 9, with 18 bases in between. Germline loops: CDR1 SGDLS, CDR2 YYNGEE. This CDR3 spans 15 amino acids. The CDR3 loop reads CASSVGAGPPSEQFF. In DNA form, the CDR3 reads TGTGCCAGCAGCGTGGGGGCGGGTCCGCCTAGTGAGCAGTTCTTC.

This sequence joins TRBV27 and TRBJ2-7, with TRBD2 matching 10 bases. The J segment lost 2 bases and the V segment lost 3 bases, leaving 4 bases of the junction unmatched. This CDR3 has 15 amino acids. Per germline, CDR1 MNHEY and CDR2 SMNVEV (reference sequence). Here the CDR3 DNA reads TGTGCCAGCAGTTTCCTAGCGGGAGCGACCTACGAGCAGTACTTC. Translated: CASSFLAGATYEQYF.

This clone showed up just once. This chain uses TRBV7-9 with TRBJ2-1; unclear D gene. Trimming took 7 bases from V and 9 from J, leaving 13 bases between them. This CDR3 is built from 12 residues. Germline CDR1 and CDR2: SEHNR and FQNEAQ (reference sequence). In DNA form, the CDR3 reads TGTGCCAGCATCCCAATCCTCGGTGAGCAGTTCTTC. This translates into CASIPILGEQFF.